These T cell receptor beta chains were read from a single sample in a study of OX40 agonist ivuxolimab in advanced cancers. Assay: immunoSEQ multiplex PCR; the TCRdb copy retains only in-frame clones and omits some. The table lists around 95,000 clones, about 89% of them singletons. Sequencing was performed on CD4+ or CD8+ T cells sorted from blood, taken in a trial of the OX40 agonist ivuxolimab. These receptors all stem from an adult with an advanced solid tumor such as melanoma, head and neck, liver or kidney cancer. Each CDR3 is given with its conserved first and last residue. The D gene is left open where the match is weak. Clone size is given for some rows only: seen once, a few or many times, or a class if the clone is expanded.

v_call,clone_size,j_call,d_call,cdr3_nt,cdr3_aa
TRBV6-1,NA,TRBJ2-1,NA,TGTGCCAGCAGTGAGGCAGGCGGGACCGCTGCCTCAGAGCAGTTCTTC,CASSEAGGTAASEQFF
TRBV2,NA,TRBJ2-3,TRBD2,TGTGCCAGCATGATTTGGGGGGGACTTCACTCCACAGATACGCAGTATTTT,CASMIWGGLHSTDTQYF
TRBV10-1,NA,TRBJ2-7,TRBD1,TGCGCCAGCAGTGAGAATGTTCTGGGGACAGTTTCCTACGAGCAGTACTTC,CASSENVLGTVSYEQYF
TRBV9,once,TRBJ2-3,TRBD2,TGTGCCAGCAGCGTAGCTAGCGGGGGGGCGGGAGATACGCAGTATTTT,CASSVASGGAGDTQYF
TRBV5-1,once,TRBJ1-4,NA,TGCGCCAGCAGCTTGGCCGCGGGGGGAACTGAAAAACTGTTTTTT,CASSLAAGGTEKLFF
TRBV10-3,NA,TRBJ2-7,NA,TGTGCCGTCGGGGAGGAACAGGGGTTCCTAGGGTACGAGCAGTACTTC,CAVGEEQGFLGYEQYF
TRBV5-1,once,TRBJ2-7,TRBD1,TGCGCCAGCAGCCCAACAGGGGCCTCCTCCTCCTACGAGCAGTACTTC,CASSPTGASSSYEQYF
TRBV6-1,NA,TRBJ1-5,NA,TGTGCCAGCAATCAACAGGGTGGTCAGCCCCAGCATTTT,CASNQQGGQPQHF
TRBV5-1,once,TRBJ2-3,NA,TGCGCCAGCAGTTCCGTGGGGATTAAGGATACGCAGTATTTT,CASSSVGIKDTQYF
TRBV27,NA,TRBJ2-2,TRBD1,TGTGCCAGCAGTCAAACCCTGCACCCAGGGGGCAGAAACACCGGGGAGCTGTTTTTT,CASSQTLHPGGRNTGELFF
TRBV28,once,TRBJ2-7,NA,TGTGCCAGCAGTTGGCAGTGGGACGAGCAGTACTTC,CASSWQWDEQYF
TRBV6-1,NA,TRBJ1-5,NA,TGCGCCAGCATGAGTATTCAGCCCCAGCATTTT,CASMSIQPQHF
TRBV2,NA,TRBJ2-7,NA,TGTGCCAGCAGTGAGGACCACGAGCAGTACTTC,CASSEDHEQYF
TRBV7-9,NA,TRBJ1-2,TRBD1,TGTGCCAGCAGCCGCCGGGCAGGGGGCGGGAGGTATGGCTACACCTTC,CASSRRAGGGRYGYTF
TRBV30,NA,TRBJ2-3,NA,TGTGCCTGGAGTACCCCACAGAAGGGAGGCACGGATACGCAGTATTTT,CAWSTPQKGGTDTQYF
TRBV5-4,NA,TRBJ2-7,NA,TGTGCCAGCAGCTTGGCGGCCTCCTACGAGCAGTACTTC,CASSLAASYEQYF
TRBV16,NA,TRBJ2-4,NA,TGTGCCAGCAGCCAAACTAGAGCCAAAAACATTCAGTACTTC,CASSQTRAKNIQYF
TRBV29-1,NA,TRBJ2-7,NA,TGCAGCGTTGTGACCGACTACGAGCAGTACTTC,CSVVTDYEQYF
TRBV19,NA,TRBJ1-5,NA,TGTGCCAGTAGTCCACAGGGAGGCAATCAGCCCCAGCATTTT,CASSPQGGNQPQHF
TRBV5-1,NA,TRBJ2-5,NA,TGCGCCAGCAGCCCAGGGATCGTTGGGCGAGAGACCCAGTACTTC,CASSPGIVGRETQYF
TRBV6-5,NA,TRBJ2-7,TRBD2,TGTGCCAGCAGACCCAGGCTAGCGGGAGATAGGGAGCAGTACTTC,CASRPRLAGDREQYF
TRBV15,NA,TRBJ2-1,NA,TGTGCCACCGCCGGCCCTAGTCCATATGAGCAGTTCTTC,CATAGPSPYEQFF
TRBV5-5,NA,TRBJ1-6,NA,TGTGCCAGCACCGGTAGCTCCTATAATTCACCCCTCCACTTT,CASTGSSYNSPLHF
TRBV11-1,NA,TRBJ2-4,TRBD1,TGTGCCAGCAGCTTTCGAGGGACAGCCCAAGCCAAAAACATTCAGTACTTC,CASSFRGTAQAKNIQYF
TRBV7-7,NA,TRBJ2-5,NA,TGTGCCAGCAGCTTGAGGACTTCGGGAGCGAGGCAAGAGACCCAGTACTTC,CASSLRTSGARQETQYF
TRBV10-3,few,TRBJ1-1,TRBD1,TGTGCCATCAGCCAGACAGGGGGGGGCTCTGAAGCTTTCTTT,CAISQTGGGSEAFF
TRBV5-1,once,TRBJ2-3,TRBD2,TGCGCCAGCAGCCCGCGGGGGTTCACAGATACGCAGTATTTT,CASSPRGFTDTQYF
TRBV5-5,NA,TRBJ2-6,NA,TGTGCCAGCAGCTTGAGACCCGACGCCGGGGAACGCTCTGGGGCCAACGTCCTGACTTTC,CASSLRPDAGERSGANVLTF
TRBV18,NA,TRBJ2-1,TRBD1,TGTGCCAGCTCAACCGACAGGGGGGCCTACAATGAGCAGTTCTTC,CASSTDRGAYNEQFF
TRBV5-4,NA,TRBJ2-2,TRBD2,TGTGCCAGCAGCTCCGGGGGGGCATCAATCACCGGGGAGCTGTTTTTT,CASSSGGASITGELFF
TRBV9,NA,TRBJ2-1,TRBD2,TGTGCCAGCAGCGTAGGACTAGCGGGAGTGCTGAGATACAATGAGCAGTTCTTC,CASSVGLAGVLRYNEQFF
TRBV6-5,NA,TRBJ1-1,NA,TGTGCCAGCAGTTTATCGGGGTTGGGTACTGAAGCTTTCTTT,CASSLSGLGTEAFF
TRBV5-4,NA,TRBJ2-3,TRBD2,TGTGCCAGCAGCCCAGATTTACTAGCGGGGCCAGATACGCAGTATTTT,CASSPDLLAGPDTQYF
TRBV7-6,NA,TRBJ2-3,NA,TGTGCCAGCAGCTTACCTCGTGGCGGCTCCACAGATACGCAGTATTTT,CASSLPRGGSTDTQYF
TRBV6-1,NA,TRBJ1-1,NA,TGTGCCAGCCTTAGGATTACCCCCACTGAAGCTTTCTTT,CASLRITPTEAFF
TRBV7-9,once,TRBJ2-3,TRBD2,TGTGCCAGCAGCATCGTTGCGGGAGGGCTGCGAGTTACGCAGTATTTT,CASSIVAGGLRVTQYF
TRBV11-2,NA,TRBJ2-7,TRBD2,TGTGCCAGCAGCCCCCGGTCCCTAGCGGGAGCTTCCTACGAGCAGTACTTC,CASSPRSLAGASYEQYF
TRBV20-1,few,TRBJ1-6,NA,TGCAGTGCTAGAGGCGGACGTTTGCTCCACTTT,CSARGGRLLHF
TRBV7-3,NA,TRBJ1-3,TRBD1,TGTGCCAGCAGCCCAACGACAGGGGGCGTCGGAGGAAACACCATATATTTT,CASSPTTGGVGGNTIYF
TRBV5-1,NA,TRBJ2-1,NA,TGCGCCAGCAGCTTGATCCCAGGGAGCTCCTACAATGAGCAGTTCTTC,CASSLIPGSSYNEQFF
TRBV18,NA,TRBJ1-1,NA,TGTGCCAGCTCACCAGCAGGAGCTATGAACACTGAAGCTTTCTTT,CASSPAGAMNTEAFF
TRBV5-4,NA,TRBJ1-1,TRBD1,TGTGCCAGCAGCTTGGCGGGGTTGAGACAGGGCAGCGCTTTCTTT,CASSLAGLRQGSAFF
TRBV4-2,NA,TRBJ2-3,TRBD2,TGTGCCAGCAGCCCATTCCGGGGGGGTAGCACAGATACGCAGTATTTT,CASSPFRGGSTDTQYF
TRBV6-1,NA,TRBJ2-7,NA,TGTGCCAGCAGTGATTTGGTCAGGTACGAGCAGTACTTC,CASSDLVRYEQYF
TRBV5-1,NA,TRBJ2-5,NA,TGCGCCAGCATGGTGGGCTCCCTCCAAGAGACCCAGTACTTC,CASMVGSLQETQYF
TRBV19,NA,TRBJ1-1,NA,TGTGCCAGTAGTATAGTATTGGCGCGGAGGATGAACACTGAAGCTTTCTTT,CASSIVLARRMNTEAFF
TRBV27,NA,TRBJ1-2,NA,TGTGCCAGCAGTACGCACCTTCAGACGGATAACTATGGCTACACCTTC,CASSTHLQTDNYGYTF
TRBV30,NA,TRBJ1-1,NA,TGTGCCTTCATTGGGCCGGCTCCTGAAGCTTTCTTT,CAFIGPAPEAFF